The source of this TCR beta chain is a study of blood T cell repertoires in COVID-19. Participants' own reports of clinical history determined their cohort assignment. In the authors' methods: For nucleated cells, counts were estimated from reference gene primer amplification. Here immunoSEQ multiplex PCR was the method, and the copy in TCRdb shows in-frame clones only, minus some. V and J calls and clone size are as listed in that table; D and trimming were resolved from the DNA. The sample has about 280,000 clones; 70% to 90% are singletons. This TCR was recovered from a woman aged 25 to 39 who had recovered from COVID-19. The sequencing input was PBMCs or T cells enriched from blood (not recorded which).

The CDR3 DNA is TGTGCCAGCAGCTTAGTACCAACATACGCAACCTACGAGCAGTACTTC. Its protein product is CASSLVPTYATYEQYF. The chain combines TRBV7-2 with TRBJ2-7; D unresolved. Trimming took 1 base from V and 2 from J, leaving 15 bases between them. The CDR3 sequence is 16 residues long. Germline V gives CDR1 SGHTA, CDR2 FQGNSA.